This TCR beta chain stems from a study of T cell repertoires in cytomegalovirus infection. Study as a whole: Public TCR beta signatures provided an indication of both CMV infection and a matching HLA type.

TCRdb used MiXCR to reprocess the reads, holding one entry per CDR3 protein. The sample lists about 680,000 distinct CDR3 sequences, 20% to 30% occurring once. CDR1 and CDR2 (germline): SEHNR, FQNEAQ (reference sequence). V was trimmed by 8 bases and J by 1 base, leaving 11 bases between them. The CDR3 sequence is 13 residues long. This clonotype was observed a handful of times. This receptor was taken from a human donor in good health (CMV status not recorded). Some clones in this sample may be carry-over from other donors' samples. The sample comprised CD8+ T cells from PBMCs. This sequence joins TRBV7-9 and TRBJ1-1, with D tentatively TRBD1 (5 bases). The CDR3 nucleotides are TGTGCCAGCGTCCGGGGGGGGAACACTGAAGCTTTCTTT. Translating gives CASVRGGNTEAFF.